Reported below is one T cell receptor beta chain. In its sample, this clonotype was seen a few times. What this receptor recognizes is not known. No much larger clone exists at a distance of one base, and base qualities are not known. The TCR beta CDR3 regions were amplified from RNA transcripts. A first-round RT-PCR of the TCR CDR3 used the HTBI primer set with the Qiagen OneStep RT-PCR kit. Libraries were constructed in a second round of multiplex PCR, after which size selection and purification were carried out. The libraries were sequenced on an Illumina HiSeq2000 using paired-end 100 bp reads. The paper's processing steps were these. SOAPnuke was used to process the raw data, throwing out any read that contained adapters or uncalled bases, had a mean Phred below 15, or lacked an exact constant-primer or identifier match. COPE v1.2.5 was used to merge high-quality paired reads, and clonotypes were defined as unique nucleotide sequences. MiTCR v1.1 was used to align the clonotypes against IMGT TRBV, TRBD and TRBJ reference segments. The analysis was restricted to V-J combinations with a frequency above 0.0001, which together covered around 99% of the repertoires. A TCS score was defined as the ratio of F50 (clonal expansion) to E x V (chaos), with BLOSUM62-based TCRdist applied between CDR3 peptides within each V-J. Welch's t-statistics and random forest reduced around 550 V-J features to about 12, which were used in a naive Bayes classifier (R e1071). TCRdb reprocessed the public reads (quality trimming at Q25 with fastp, clone calling with MiXCR) and kept in-frame beta chains. Under each unique CDR3 protein, matching rows form one entry showing the most common genes and DNA. TCRdb's processing, not the study's, gives the V and J calls here. The sample contains around 350,000 distinct CDR3 sequences, more than 14% of them found a single time. The ten top clones hold roughly 21% of the sample.

Including cysteine and phenylalanine, the CDR3 has 17 amino acids. Left in the record is the CDR3 DNA by itself, 51 bases read in frame from the first base. The germline V gene (reference sequence) gives CDR1 as SEHNR and CDR2 as FQNEAQ. At the junction V is shortened by 3 bases and J by 1 base; bases outside the gene matches: 10. The data stem from a study of T cells in Graves' hyperthyroidism and ophthalmopathy (dated by TCRdb to between 2018 and 2021). For context, the study as a whole: Peripheral blood was collected at initial diagnosis, before any treatment. To identify TCR V-J signatures that set the groups apart, the researchers used a discovery cohort of about a hundred patients, made up of some 41 with Graves' ophthalmopathy and about 60 with stable Graves' hyperthyroidism. Whether ophthalmopathy could be predicted prospectively was tested in an independent validation cohort made up of under 20 hyperthyroidism patients plus 17 patients who later progressed to ophthalmopathy. The roughly 91 discovery patients were randomly divided into training and test sets at a 7:3 ratio. In several Graves' hyperthyroidism patients, the study also compared T-cell repertoires from thyroid tissue with T-cell repertoires from blood. After sampling, hyperthyroidism patients received methimazole starting at 30 mg daily, and ophthalmopathy patients received high-dose intravenous methylprednisolone. The paper describes TCR Vbeta CDR3 sequencing of fewer than 150 peripheral blood samples, made up of roughly 40 ophthalmopathy patients, 70 to 75 hyperthyroidism patients and roughly 17 progressor patients.

The paper's findings and limits, for the study overall: Most expanded thyroid clonotypes (frequency above 0.001) were also found in blood, which suggests that blood repertoires may mirror thyroid immune responses. In validation, progression to ophthalmopathy was predicted by the model with 70% to 71% sensitivity and around 75% specificity, a median of approximately 7.1 months before onset. A 13 V-J signature model separated ophthalmopathy from stable hyperthyroidism, with about 88% sensitivity and approximately 81% specificity in cross-validation and 80%/75% in testing. Sample size was not statistically predetermined, and blinding of investigators to group allocation was not performed.

In the ophthalmopathy patients, disease was moderately to severely active, with a Clinical Activity Score of 3 or more, a NOSPECS grade of 4 or more, and a duration of less than 3 months. Patients with uncontrolled infections, other autoimmune diseases, pregnancy or lactation were excluded. Diagnoses were established on the basis of clinical symptoms, serum thyroxine and TRAb, thyroid ultrasound, and orbital computed tomography. Ficoll-Paque density gradient centrifugation was used to isolate PBMCs from around 10 ml of fresh peripheral blood. Total RNA was extracted using Trizol reagent, and RNA quality was assessed on an Agilent 2100 Bioanalyzer.

The sequence was collected from a woman in her 30s with Graves' ophthalmopathy. The sequenced sample was blood. The chain employs TRBV7-9 and TRBJ2-7; TRBD2 aligns with 9 central bases. The nucleotides are TGTGCCAGCAGCTTGGCGGGGGGGGGTTTAGGGTCCTACGAGCAGTACTTC. The resulting protein is CASSLAGGGLGSYEQYF.